This TCR beta chain is from a study of CD8 T cells in Susac syndrome. An input of about 0.5 to 1 ug of RNA was subjected to reverse transcription using random hexamers. Across 54 Vbeta and 13 Jbeta, immunoSEQ multiplex PCR amplified TCR beta CDR3. One entry per CDR3 protein, called by TCRdb with MiXCR from the immunoSEQ multiplex PCR reads. The sample has 300,000 to 350,000 distinct CDR3 sequences, roughly nine tenths seen once; the top ten hold 0.065%. The CDR3 runs 14 residues. V lost 1 base and J lost 0, with 9 bases in between. Germline assignment: CDR1 SQVTM and CDR2 ANQGSEA. Sequencing of TCR beta, carried out with a high-throughput approach, was applied to CD8+ and CD4+ T cells from the blood. Both CD4+ and CD8+ T cells were negatively isolated, and TEMRA cells underwent FACS enrichment.

The chain recombines TRBV29-1 with TRBJ1-1, with D hard to call. The receptor comes from a human donor with multiple sclerosis. Sequenced input: CD4+ T cells from PBMCs. The CDR3 is CSVEGRQMNTEAFF. The CDR3 region has the DNA TGCAGCGTTGAAGGGAGGCAGATGAACACTGAAGCTTTCTTT.